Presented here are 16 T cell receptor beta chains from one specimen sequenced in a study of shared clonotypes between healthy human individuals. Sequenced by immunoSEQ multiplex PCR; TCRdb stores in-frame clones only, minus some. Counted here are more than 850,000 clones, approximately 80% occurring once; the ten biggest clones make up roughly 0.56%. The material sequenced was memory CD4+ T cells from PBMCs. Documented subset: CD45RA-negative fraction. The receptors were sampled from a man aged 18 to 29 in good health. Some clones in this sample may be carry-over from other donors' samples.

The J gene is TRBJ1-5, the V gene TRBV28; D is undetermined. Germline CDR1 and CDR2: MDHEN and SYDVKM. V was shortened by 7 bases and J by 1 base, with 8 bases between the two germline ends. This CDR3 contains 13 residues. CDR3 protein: CASTTVSNQPQHF. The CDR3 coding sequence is TGTGCCAGCACTACAGTGAGCAATCAGCCCCAGCATTTT.

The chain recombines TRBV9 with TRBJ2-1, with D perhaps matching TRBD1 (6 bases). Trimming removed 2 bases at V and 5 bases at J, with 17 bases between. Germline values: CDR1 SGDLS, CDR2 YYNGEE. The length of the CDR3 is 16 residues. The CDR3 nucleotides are TGTGCCAGCAGCGTTAGTCAGGGGCGAAGAGACAATGAGCAGTTCTTC. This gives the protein CASSVSQGRRDNEQFF.

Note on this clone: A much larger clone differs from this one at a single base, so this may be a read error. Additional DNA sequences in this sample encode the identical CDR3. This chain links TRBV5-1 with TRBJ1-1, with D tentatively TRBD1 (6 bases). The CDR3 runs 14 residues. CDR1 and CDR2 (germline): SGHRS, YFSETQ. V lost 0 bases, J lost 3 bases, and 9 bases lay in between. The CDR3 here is CASSLDRVDTEAFF. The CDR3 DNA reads TGCGCCAGCAGCTTGGACAGGGTGGACACTGAAGCTTTCTTT.

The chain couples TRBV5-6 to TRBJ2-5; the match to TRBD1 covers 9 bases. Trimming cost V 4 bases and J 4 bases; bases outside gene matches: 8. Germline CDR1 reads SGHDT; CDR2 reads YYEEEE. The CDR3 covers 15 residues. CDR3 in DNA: TGTGCCAGCAGCAAAGGGACAGGGCTCTCAGAGACCCAGTACTTC. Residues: CASSKGTGLSETQYF. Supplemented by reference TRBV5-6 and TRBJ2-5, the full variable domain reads DAGVTQSPTHLIKTRGQQVTLRCSPKSGHDTVSWYQQALGQGPQFIFQYYEEEERQRGNFPDRFSGHQFPNYSSELNVNALLLGDSALYLCASSKGTGLSETQYFGPGTRLLVL.

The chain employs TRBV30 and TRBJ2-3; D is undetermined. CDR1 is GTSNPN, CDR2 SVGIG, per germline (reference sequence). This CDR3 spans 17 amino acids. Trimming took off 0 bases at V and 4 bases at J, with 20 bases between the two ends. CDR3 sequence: CAWSVGLSATSPDTQYF. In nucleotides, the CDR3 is TGTGCCTGGAGTGTAGGTTTGAGCGCCACGTCGCCAGATACGCAGTATTTT.

The CDR3 here is CASSEAGREQFF. The CDR3 DNA reads TGTGCCAGCAGTGAAGCTGGTAGAGAGCAGTTCTTC. V and J are TRBV2 and TRBJ2-1; no clear D gene. The CDR3 is 12 residues long. Between the trimmed V and J ends, which lost 0 bases and 10 bases, there was a span of 7 bases. Germline V gene lookup returns CDR1 SNHLY and CDR2 FYNNEI.

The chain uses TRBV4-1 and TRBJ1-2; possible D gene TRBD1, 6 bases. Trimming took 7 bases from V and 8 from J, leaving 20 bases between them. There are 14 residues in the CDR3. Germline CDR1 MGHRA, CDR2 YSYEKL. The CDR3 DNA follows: TGCGCCAGCACCGAGACAGGAGCTAATCGGGGCTACACCTTC. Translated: CASTETGANRGYTF.

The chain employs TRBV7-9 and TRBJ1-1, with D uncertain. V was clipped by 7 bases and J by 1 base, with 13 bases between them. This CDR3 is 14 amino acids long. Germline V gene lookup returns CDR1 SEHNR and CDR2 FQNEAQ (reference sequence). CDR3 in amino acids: CASTHLSRNTEAFF. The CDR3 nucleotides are TGTGCCAGCACCCATCTTAGCCGGAACACTGAAGCTTTCTTT.

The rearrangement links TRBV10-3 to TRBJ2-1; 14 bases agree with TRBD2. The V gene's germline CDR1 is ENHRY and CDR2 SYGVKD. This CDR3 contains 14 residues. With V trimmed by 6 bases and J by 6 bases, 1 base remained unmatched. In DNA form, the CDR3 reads TGTGCCATCAGGGGGACTAGCGGGAGCAATGAGCAGTTCTTC. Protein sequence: CAIRGTSGSNEQFF.

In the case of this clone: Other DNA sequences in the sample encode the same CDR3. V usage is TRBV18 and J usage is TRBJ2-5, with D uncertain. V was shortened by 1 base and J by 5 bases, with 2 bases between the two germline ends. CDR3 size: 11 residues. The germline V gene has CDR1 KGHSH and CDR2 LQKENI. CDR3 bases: TGTGCCAGCTCACCACTCGAGACCCAGTACTTC. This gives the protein CASSPLETQYF.

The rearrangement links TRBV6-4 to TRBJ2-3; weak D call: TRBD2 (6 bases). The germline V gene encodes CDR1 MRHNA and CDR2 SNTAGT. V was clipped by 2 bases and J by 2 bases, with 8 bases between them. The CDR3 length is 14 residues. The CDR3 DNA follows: TGTGCCAGCAGTGACCGACTAGACACAGATACGCAGTATTTT. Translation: CASSDRLDTDTQYF.

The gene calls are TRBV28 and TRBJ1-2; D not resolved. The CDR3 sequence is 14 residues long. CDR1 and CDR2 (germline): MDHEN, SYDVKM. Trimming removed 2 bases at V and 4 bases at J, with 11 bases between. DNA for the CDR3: TGTGCCAGCAGTTTACAGCGTCTCCTCTATGGCTACACCTTC. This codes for CASSLQRLLYGYTF.

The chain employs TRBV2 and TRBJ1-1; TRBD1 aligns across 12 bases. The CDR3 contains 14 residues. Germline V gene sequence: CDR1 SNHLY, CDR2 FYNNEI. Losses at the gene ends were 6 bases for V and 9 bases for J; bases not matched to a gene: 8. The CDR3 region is CASRGSGTGGQAFF. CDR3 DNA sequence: TGTGCCAGCAGAGGCTCCGGGACAGGGGGCCAAGCTTTCTTT.

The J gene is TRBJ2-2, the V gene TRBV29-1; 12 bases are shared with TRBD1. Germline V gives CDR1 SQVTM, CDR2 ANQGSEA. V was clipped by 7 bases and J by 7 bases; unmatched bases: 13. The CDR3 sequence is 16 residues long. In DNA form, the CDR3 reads TGCAGCGCTACGACCGGGGACAGGGGGCCGATCGGGGAGCTGTTTTTT. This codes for CSATTGDRGPIGELFF.

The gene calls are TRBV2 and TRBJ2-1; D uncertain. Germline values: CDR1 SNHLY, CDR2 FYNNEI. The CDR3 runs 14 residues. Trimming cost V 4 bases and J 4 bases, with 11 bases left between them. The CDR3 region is CASSVGSTYNEQFF. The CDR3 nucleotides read TGTGCCAGCAGTGTCGGGTCTACTTACAATGAGCAGTTCTTC.

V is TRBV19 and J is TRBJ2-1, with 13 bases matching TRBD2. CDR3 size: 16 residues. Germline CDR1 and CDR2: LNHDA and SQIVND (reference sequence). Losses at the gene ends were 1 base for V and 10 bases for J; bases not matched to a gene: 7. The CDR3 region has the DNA TGTGCCAGTAGTATAGTACTAGCGGGAGGGCCGTACGAGCAGTTCTTC. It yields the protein CASSIVLAGGPYEQFF.